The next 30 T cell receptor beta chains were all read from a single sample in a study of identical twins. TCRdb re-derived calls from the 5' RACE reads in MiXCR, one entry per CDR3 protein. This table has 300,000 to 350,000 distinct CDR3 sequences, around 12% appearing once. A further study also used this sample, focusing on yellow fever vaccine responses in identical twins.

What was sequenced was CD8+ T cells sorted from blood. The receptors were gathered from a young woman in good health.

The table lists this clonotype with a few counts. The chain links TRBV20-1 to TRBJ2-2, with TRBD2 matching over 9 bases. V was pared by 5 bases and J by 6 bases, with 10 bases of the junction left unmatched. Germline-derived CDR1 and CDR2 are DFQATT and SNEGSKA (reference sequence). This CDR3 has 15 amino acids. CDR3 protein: CSAEVELAGPGELFF. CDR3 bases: TGCAGTGCTGAGGTGGAGCTAGCGGGGCCCGGGGAGCTGTTTTTT.

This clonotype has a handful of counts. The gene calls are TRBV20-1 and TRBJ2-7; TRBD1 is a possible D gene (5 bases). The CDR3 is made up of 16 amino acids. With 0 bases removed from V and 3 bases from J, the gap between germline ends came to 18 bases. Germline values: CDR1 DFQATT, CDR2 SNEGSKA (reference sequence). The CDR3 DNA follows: TGCAGTGCTAGAGAGGCGCGGAGCCAGGGAAACTACGAGCAGTACTTC. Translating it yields CSAREARSQGNYEQYF.

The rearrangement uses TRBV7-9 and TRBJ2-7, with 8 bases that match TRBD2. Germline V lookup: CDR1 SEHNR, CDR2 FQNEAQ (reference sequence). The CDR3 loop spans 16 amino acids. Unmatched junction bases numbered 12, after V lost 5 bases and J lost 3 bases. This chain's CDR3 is CASSPPKRGTRYEQYV. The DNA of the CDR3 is TGTGCCAGCAGCCCCCCCAAGCGGGGGACCCGCTACGAGCAGTACGTC.

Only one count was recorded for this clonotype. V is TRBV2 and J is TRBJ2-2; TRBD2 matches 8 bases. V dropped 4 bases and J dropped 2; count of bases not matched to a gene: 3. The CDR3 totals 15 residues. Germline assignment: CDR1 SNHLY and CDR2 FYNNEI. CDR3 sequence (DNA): TGTGCCAGCAGTGCCGCGGGAGGTAACACCGGGGAGCTGTTTTTT. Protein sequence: CASSAAGGNTGELFF.

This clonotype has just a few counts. The CDR3 is CSARSWGSYEQYF. In DNA, the CDR3 is TGCAGTGCTAGGTCTTGGGGATCCTACGAGCAGTACTTC. The chain is built from TRBV20-1 and TRBJ2-7; D is ambiguous. V lost 3 bases, J lost 1 base, and 10 bases lay in between. CDR1 is DFQATT, CDR2 SNEGSKA, per germline (reference sequence). The CDR3 is 13 residues long.

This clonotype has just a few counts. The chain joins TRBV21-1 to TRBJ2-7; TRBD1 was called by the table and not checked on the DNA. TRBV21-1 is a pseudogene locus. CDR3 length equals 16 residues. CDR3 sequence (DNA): TGTGCCAGCAGCCCCACCAGGGGGCGCATCACCTACGAGCAGTACGTC. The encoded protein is CASSPTRGRITYEQYV.

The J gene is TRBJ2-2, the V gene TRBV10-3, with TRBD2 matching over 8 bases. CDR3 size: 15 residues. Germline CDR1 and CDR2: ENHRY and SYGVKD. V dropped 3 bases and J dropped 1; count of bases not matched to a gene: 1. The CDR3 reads CAISDREGNTGELFF. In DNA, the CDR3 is TGTGCCATCAGTGATCGGGAGGGGAACACCGGGGAGCTGTTTTTT.

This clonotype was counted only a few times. Here the CDR3 DNA reads TGTGCCAGTAGCCAAGGGGATAGCGGGGGTTACGAGCAGTACTTC. The encoded protein is CASSQGDSGGYEQYF. The chain uses TRBV19 and TRBJ2-7, with TRBD2 matching over 9 bases. Trimming at V came to 6 bases and at J to 4 bases, leaving 10 bases not matched to a gene. Per the germline V gene, CDR1 is LNHDA and CDR2 is SQIVND (reference sequence). This CDR3 has 15 amino acids.

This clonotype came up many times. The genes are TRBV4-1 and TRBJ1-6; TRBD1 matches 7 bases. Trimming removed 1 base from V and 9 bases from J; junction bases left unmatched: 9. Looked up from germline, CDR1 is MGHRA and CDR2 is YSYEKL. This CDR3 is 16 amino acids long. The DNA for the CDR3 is TGCGCCAGCAGCCAAGTCCTCGGCAGGGGGTTTTCACCCCTCCACTTT. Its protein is CASSQVLGRGFSPLHF.

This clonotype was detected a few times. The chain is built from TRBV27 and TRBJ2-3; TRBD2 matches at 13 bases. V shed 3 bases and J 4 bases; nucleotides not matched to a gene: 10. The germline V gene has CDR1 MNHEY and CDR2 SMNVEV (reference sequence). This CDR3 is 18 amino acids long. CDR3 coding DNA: TGTGCCAGCAGTTTTTCCGGACTAGCGGGAGTGAGGTCAGATACGCAGTATTTT. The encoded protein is CASSFSGLAGVRSDTQYF.

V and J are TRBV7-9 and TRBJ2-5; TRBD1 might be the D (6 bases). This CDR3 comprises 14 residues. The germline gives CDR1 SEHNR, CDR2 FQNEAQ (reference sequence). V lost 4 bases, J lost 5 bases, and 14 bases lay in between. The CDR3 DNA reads TGTGCCAGCAGCTCGACAGGTACCGAGGAGACCCAGTACTTC. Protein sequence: CASSSTGTEETQYF.

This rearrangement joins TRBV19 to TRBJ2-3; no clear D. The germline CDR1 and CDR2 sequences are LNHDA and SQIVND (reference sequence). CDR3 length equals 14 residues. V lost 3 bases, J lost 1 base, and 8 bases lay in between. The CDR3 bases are TGTGCCAGTAGTATGGGTATGGGCACAGATACGCAGTATTTT. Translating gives CASSMGMGTDTQYF. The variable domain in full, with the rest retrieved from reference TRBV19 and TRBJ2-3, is DGGITQSPKYLFRKEGQNVTLSCEQNLNHDAMYWYRQDPGQGLRLIYYSQIVNDFQKGDIAEGYSVSREKKESFPLTVTSAQKNPTAFYLCASSMGMGTDTQYFGPGTRLTVL.

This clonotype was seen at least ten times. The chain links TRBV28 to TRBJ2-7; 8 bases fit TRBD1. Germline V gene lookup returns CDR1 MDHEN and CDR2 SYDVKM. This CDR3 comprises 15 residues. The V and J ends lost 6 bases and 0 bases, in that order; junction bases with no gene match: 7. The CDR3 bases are TGTGCCAGCAGACCAACAGGGGGTAGCTCCTACGAGCAGTACGTC. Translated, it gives CASRPTGGSSYEQYV.

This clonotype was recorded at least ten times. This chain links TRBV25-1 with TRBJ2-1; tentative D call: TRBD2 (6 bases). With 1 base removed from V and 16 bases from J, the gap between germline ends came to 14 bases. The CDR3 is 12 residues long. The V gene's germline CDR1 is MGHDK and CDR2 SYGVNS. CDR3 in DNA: TGTGCCAGCAGTGAATTGGGGGGAGGCCCTTTCTTC. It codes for CASSELGGGPFF.

The CDR3 loop is CASSLDGTGNGYTF. The CDR3 bases are TGTGCCAGCAGTTTAGACGGGACGGGGAATGGCTACACCTTC. The V call is TRBV27, the J call TRBJ1-2, with D perhaps matching TRBD1 (5 bases). V lost 2 bases and J 6 bases, leaving 13 bases between the germline ends. The CDR3 length is 14 residues. CDR1 and CDR2 (germline): MNHEY, SMNVEV (reference sequence).

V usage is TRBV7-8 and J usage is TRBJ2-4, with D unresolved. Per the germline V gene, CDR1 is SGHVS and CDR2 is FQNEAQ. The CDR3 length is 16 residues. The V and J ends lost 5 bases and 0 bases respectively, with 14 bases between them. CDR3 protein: CASSHGRILAKNIQYF. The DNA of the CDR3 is TGTGCCAGCAGCCACGGCAGGATCTTAGCCAAAAACATTCAGTACTTC. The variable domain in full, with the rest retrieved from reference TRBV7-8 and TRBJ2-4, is GAGVSQSPRYKVAKRGQDVALRCDPISGHVSLFWYQQALGQGPEFLTYFQNEAQLDKSGLPSDRFFAERPEGSVSTLKIQRTQQEDSAVYLCASSHGRILAKNIQYFGAGTRLSVL.

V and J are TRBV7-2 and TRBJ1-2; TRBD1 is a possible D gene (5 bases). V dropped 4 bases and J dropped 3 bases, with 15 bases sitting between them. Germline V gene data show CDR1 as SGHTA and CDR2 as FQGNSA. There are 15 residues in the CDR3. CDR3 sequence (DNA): TGTGCCAGCAGCTCGTGGACATTAACCGACTATGGCTACACCTTC. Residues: CASSSWTLTDYGYTF.

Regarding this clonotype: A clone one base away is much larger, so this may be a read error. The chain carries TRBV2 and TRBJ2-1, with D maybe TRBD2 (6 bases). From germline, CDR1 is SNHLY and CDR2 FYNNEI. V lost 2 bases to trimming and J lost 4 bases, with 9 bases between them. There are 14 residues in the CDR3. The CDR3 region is CASSELARYNEQFF. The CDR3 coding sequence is TGTGCCAGCAGTGAACTAGCGAGATACAATGAGCAGTTCTTC.

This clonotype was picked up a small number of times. Here the CDR3 DNA reads TGTGCCAGCAGGGACAGTGAATATGGCTACACCTTC. Encoded protein: CASRDSEYGYTF. The chain has TRBV9 and TRBJ1-2; D may be TRBD1 (6 bases). The CDR3 totals 12 residues. Germline lookup yields CDR1 SGDLS and CDR2 YYNGEE. Trimming left V 5 bases short and J 5 bases short, with 10 bases between.

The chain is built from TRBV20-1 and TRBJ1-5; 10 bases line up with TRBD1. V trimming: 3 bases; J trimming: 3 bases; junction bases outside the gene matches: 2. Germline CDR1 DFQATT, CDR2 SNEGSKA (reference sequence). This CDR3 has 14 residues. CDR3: CSARTGGYNQPQHF. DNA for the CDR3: TGCAGTGCTAGGACAGGGGGCTACAATCAGCCCCAGCATTTT.

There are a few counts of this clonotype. The CDR3 loop reads CASSQDLGARGSTDTQYF. In DNA, the CDR3 is TGTGCCAGCAGCCAAGATCTTGGAGCTCGGGGTAGCACAGATACGCAGTATTTT. The gene calls are TRBV3-1 and TRBJ2-3; TRBD2 is a possible D gene (5 bases). CDR3 size: 18 residues. Trimming removed 0 bases from V and 0 bases from J, with 16 bases in between. Germline-derived CDR1 and CDR2 are LGHDT and YNNKEL (reference sequence).

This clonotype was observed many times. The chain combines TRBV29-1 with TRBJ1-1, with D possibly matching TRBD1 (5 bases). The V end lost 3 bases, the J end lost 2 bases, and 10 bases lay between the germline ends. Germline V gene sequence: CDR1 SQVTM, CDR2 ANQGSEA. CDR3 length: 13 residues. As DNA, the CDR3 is TGCAGCGTTGAGGGGCCAGACAACACTGAAGCTTTCTTT. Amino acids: CSVEGPDNTEAFF.

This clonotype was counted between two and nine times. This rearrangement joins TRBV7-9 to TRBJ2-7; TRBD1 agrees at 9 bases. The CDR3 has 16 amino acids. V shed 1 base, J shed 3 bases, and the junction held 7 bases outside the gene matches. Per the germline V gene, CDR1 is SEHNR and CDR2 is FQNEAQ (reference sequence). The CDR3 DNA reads TGTGCCAGCAGCTTAGGGGGACAGGGACCCCTCTACGAGCAGTACGTC. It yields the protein CASSLGGQGPLYEQYV.

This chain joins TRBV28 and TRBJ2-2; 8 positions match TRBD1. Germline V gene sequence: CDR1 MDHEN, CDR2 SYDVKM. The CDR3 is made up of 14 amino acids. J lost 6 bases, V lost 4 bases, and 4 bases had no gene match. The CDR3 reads CASSSDRVAGELFF. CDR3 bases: TGTGCCAGCAGTTCGGACAGGGTGGCCGGGGAGCTGTTTTTT.

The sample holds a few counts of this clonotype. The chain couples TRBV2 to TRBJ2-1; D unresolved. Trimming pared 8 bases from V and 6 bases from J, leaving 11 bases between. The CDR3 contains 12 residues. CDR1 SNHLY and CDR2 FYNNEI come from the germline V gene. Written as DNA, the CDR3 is TGTGCCAGCTGTATGCCGCCCAATGAGCAGTTCTTC. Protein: CASCMPPNEQFF.

CDR3 residues: CASKKLEQFF. In DNA, the CDR3 is TGTGCCAGCAAAAAGTTAGAGCAGTTCTTC. This rearrangement joins TRBV2 to TRBJ2-1; no reliable D call. The ends were cut back, 7 bases at V and 10 bases at J, with 8 bases in the middle. The CDR3 covers 10 residues. Germline CDR1 SNHLY, CDR2 FYNNEI.

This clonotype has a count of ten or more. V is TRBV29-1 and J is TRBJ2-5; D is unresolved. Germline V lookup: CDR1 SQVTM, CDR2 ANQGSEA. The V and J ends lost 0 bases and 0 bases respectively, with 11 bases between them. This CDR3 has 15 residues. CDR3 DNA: TGCAGCGTTGAAGACAATACAGAGTACCAAGAGACCCAGTACTTC. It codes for CSVEDNTEYQETQYF. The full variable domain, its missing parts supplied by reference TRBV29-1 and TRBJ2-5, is SAVISQKPSRDICQRGTSLTIQCQVDSQVTMMFWYRQQPGQSLTLIATANQGSEATYESGFVIDKFPISRPNLTFSTLTVSNMSPEDSSIYLCSVEDNTEYQETQYFGPGTRLLVL.

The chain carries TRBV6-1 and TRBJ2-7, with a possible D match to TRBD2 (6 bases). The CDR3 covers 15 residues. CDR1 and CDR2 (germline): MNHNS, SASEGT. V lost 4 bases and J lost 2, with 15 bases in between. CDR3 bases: TGTGCCAGCAGTGCACCTCTAGCGAGCACCTACGAGCAGTACGTC. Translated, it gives CASSAPLASTYEQYV.

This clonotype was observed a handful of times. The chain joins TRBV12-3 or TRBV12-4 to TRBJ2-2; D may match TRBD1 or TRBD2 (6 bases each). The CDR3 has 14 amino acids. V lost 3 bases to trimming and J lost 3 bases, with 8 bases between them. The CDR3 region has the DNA TGTGCCAGCAGTTTCGGGGGCGACACCGGGGAGCTGTTTTTT. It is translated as CASSFGGDTGELFF.

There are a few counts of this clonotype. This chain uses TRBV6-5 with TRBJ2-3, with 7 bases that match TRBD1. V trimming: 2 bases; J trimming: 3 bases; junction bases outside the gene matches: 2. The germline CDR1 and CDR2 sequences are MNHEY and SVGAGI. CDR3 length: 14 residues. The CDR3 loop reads CASSYRDRTDTQYF. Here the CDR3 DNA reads TGTGCCAGCAGTTACCGGGACAGAACAGATACGCAGTATTTT.